This TCR beta chain originates from a study of monozygotic twins with inflammatory bowel disease. Points from the study as a whole: IBD patients shared fewer clonotypes with others than healthy twins, especially with disease activity. No repertoire similarity difference was seen between concordant and discordant twins; power was possibly limited. The authors found no support for a single strong IBD-associated signal or clonotype.

The CDR3 covers 17 residues. CDR1 MGHRA and CDR2 YSYEKL come from the germline V gene. Each of the TCR libraries took roughly 3,400 ng of total RNA. TCRdb reprocessed the 5' RACE reads and keeps a single row for each CDR3 protein, giving no DNA. Its table lists some 440,000 distinct CDR3 sequences. Worth noting for this clonotype: What it binds is not known.

V usage is TRBV4-1 and J usage is TRBJ2-1. The sample consisted of blood. The source of this sequence is a human donor with ulcerative colitis or Crohn's disease, or a healthy co-twin of an affected twin (not recorded which). This chain's CDR3 is CASSQGFPSYSYNEQFF.